This T cell receptor beta chain was captured by sequencing in a study of EBV T-cell therapy then PD-1 blockade in nasopharyngeal carcinoma. Stated treatment: AdE1-LMPpoly-expanded autologous EBV-specific T-cell therapy followed by anti-PD-1 nivolumab. Using immunoSEQ multiplex PCR, the repertoire was profiled, and TCRdb retains in-frame clones only, with some absent. Of roughly 22,000 clones in the sample, 65% to 85% were seen once. This clone was recorded once. Its antigen is unidentified. This CDR3 has 13 amino acids. In germline, CDR1 is SNHLY, CDR2 FYNNEI. V lost 9 bases and J 3 bases, leaving 14 bases between the germline ends.

The TCR sequence derives from a man aged 40-55 years with nasopharyngeal carcinoma. The chain employs TRBV2 and TRBJ1-1, with no clear D. The sample consisted of CD8+ T cells from blood, taken at day -245 from a patient whose treatment included autologous EBV-specific T cells and nivolumab. The DNA for the CDR3 is TGTGCCAGGCGGGTCGAGTGGGACACTGAAGCTTTCTTT. This codes for CARRVEWDTEAFF. The whole variable domain, remainder taken from reference TRBV2 and TRBJ1-1, is EPEVTQTPSHQVTQMGQEVILRCVPISNHLYFYWYRQILGQKVEFLVSFYNNEISEKSEIFDDQFSVERPDGSNFTLKIRSTKLEDSAMYFCARRVEWDTEAFFGQGTRLTVV.